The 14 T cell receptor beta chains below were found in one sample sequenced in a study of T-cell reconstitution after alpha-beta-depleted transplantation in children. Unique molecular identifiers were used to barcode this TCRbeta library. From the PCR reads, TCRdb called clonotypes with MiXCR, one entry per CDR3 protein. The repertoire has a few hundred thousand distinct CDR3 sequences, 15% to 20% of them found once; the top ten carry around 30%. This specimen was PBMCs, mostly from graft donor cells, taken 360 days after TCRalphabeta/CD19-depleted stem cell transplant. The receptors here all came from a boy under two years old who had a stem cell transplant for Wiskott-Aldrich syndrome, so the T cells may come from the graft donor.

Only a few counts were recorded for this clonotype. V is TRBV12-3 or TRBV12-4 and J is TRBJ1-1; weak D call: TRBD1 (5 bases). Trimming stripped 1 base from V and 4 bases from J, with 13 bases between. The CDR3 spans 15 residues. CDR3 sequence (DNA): TGTGCCAGCAGTTTAGTGAGGGGCCGGGGCACTGAAGCTTTCTTT. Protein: CASSLVRGRGTEAFF.

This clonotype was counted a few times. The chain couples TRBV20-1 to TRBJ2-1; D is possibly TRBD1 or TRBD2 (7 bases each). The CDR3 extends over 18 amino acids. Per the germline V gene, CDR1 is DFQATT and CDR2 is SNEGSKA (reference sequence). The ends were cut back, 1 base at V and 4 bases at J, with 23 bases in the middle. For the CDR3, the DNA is TGCAGTGCTAGAGGGTTCAACATGGGGGGGGACAGTTACAATGAGCAGTTCTTC. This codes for CSARGFNMGGDSYNEQFF.

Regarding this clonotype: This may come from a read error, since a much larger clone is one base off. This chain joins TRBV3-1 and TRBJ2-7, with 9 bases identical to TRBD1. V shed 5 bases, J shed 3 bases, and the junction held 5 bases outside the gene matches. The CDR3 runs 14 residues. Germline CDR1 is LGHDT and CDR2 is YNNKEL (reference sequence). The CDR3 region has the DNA TGTGCCAGCAGCGCCGGGACAGGGTTCTACGAGCAGTACTTC. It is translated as CASSAGTGFYEQYF.

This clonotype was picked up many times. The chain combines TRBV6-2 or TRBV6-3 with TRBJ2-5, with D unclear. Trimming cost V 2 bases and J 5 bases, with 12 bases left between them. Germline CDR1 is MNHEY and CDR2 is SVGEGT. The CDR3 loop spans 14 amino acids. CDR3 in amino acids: CASSYVGREETQYF. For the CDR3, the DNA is TGTGCCAGCAGTTACGTAGGACGCGAGGAGACCCAGTACTTC.

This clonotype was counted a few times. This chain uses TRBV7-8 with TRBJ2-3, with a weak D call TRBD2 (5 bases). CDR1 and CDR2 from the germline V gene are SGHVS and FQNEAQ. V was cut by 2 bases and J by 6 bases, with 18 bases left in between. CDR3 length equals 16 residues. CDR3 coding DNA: TGTGCCAGCAGCTTAAGGTCCACCCTAGGAGGCGATACGCAGTATTTT. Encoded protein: CASSLRSTLGGDTQYF.

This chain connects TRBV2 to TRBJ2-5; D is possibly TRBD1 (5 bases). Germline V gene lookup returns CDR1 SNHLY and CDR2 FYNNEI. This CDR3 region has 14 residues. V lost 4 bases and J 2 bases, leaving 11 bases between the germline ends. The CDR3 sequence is CASSAQALQETQYF. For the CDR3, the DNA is TGTGCCAGCAGTGCACAGGCCCTACAAGAGACCCAGTACTTC.

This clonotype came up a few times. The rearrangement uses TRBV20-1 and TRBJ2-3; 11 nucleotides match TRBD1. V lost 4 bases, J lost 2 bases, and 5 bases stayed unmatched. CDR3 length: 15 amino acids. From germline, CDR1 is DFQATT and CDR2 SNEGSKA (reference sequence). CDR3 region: CSATGTGGFTDTQYF. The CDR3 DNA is TGCAGTGCTACGGGGACAGGGGGTTTCACAGATACGCAGTATTTT.

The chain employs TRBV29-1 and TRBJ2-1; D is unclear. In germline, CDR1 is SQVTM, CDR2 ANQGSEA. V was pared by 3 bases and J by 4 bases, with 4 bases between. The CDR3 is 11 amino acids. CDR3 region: CSVDKYNEQFF. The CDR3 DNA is TGCAGCGTTGACAAGTACAATGAGCAGTTCTTC.

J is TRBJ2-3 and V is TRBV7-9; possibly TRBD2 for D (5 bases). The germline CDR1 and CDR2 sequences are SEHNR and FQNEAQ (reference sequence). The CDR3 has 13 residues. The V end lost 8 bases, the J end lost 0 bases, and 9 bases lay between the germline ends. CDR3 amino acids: CASARVSTDTQYF. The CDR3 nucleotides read TGTGCCAGCGCGCGGGTCAGCACAGATACGCAGTATTTT.

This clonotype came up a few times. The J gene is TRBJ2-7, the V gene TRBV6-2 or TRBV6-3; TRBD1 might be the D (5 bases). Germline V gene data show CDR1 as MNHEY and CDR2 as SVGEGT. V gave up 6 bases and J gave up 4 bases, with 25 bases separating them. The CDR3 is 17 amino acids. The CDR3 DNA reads TGTGCCAGCAGCCTCGAATGGGGCAGGGCCGCGGAATACGAGCAGTACTTC. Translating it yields CASSLEWGRAAEYEQYF.

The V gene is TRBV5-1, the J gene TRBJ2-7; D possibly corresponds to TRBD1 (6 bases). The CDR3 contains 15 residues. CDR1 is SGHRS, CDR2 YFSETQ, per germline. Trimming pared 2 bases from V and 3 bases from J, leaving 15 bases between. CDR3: CASSFKQGKDYEQYF. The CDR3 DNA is TGCGCCAGCAGCTTCAAACAGGGAAAGGACTACGAGCAGTACTTC.

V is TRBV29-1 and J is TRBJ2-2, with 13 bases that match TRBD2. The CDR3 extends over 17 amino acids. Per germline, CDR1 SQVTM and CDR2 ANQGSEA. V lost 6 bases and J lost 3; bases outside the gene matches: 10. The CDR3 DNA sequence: TGCAGCGTCCGAGGACTAGCGGGGGATCAAGACACCGGGGAGCTGTTTTTT. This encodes CSVRGLAGDQDTGELFF.

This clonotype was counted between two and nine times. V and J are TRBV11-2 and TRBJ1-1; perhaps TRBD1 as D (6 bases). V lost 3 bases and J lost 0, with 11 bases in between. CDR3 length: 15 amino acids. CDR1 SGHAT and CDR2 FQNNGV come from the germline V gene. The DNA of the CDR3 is TGTGCCAGCAGCTTTCCGGACAGACTGAACACTGAAGCTTTCTTT. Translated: CASSFPDRLNTEAFF.

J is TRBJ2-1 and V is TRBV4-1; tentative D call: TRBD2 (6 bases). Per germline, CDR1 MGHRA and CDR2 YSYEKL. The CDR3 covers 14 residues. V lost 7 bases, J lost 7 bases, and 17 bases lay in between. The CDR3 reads CASTDLGGKNEQFF. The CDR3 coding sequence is TGCGCCAGCACGGATTTGGGGGGAAAGAATGAGCAGTTCTTC.